This TCR beta chain was identified in a study of T cells in Graves' hyperthyroidism and ophthalmopathy. Study information: Peripheral blood was taken when the disease was first diagnosed, before any treatment began.

This clonotype was observed many times. The target antigen is unknown. Diagnosis rested on symptoms, serum thyroxine and TRAb, thyroid ultrasound, and orbital computed tomography. The V segment lost 5 bases and the J segment 4 bases; nucleotides outside the gene matches: 9. Per the germline V gene, CDR1 is SGHAT and CDR2 is FQNNGV. The CDR3 consists of 16 residues. Notes on the study in general: Ophthalmopathy was told apart from stable hyperthyroidism by a 13 V-J model. Blood also held most thyroid clonotypes expanded beyond 0.001.

Using RNA transcripts as the source, TCR beta CDR3 regions were amplified. The HTBI set primed first-round TCR CDR3 RT-PCR. TCRdb independently ran MiXCR on the multiplex PCR reads; one entry per CDR3 protein. The repertoire has approximately 380,000 distinct CDR3 sequences, about 14% of them found once; the top ten carry around 28%. The genes are TRBV11-2 and TRBJ2-3; TRBD2 matches at 10 bases. The sequenced material came from blood. This TCR came from a man aged 45-65 years with Graves' ophthalmopathy. CDR3 loop: CASSPLAGWSPDTQYF. CDR3 nucleotides: TGTGCCAGCAGCCCACTAGCGGGGTGGTCCCCAGATACGCAGTATTTT.